These 6 T cell receptor beta chains were all obtained from the same sample, sequenced in a study of T-cell memory formation after mild COVID-19 (dated by TCRdb to the early 2020s). The library relied on 5' RACE. TCRdb records Illumina NovaSeq 6000 as the sequencer. TCRdb itself trimmed the public reads at Q25 with fastp, ran MiXCR and retained productive beta chains. Here each entry gathers all rows of one CDR3 protein and keeps the most common genes and DNA. The sample includes 350,000 to 500,000 distinct CDR3 sequences, with 20% to 30% observed a single time. The ten largest make up around 14% of the sample. The sample comprised PBMCs or a T cell subset sorted from them (not recorded which). These receptors were collected from an adult woman who had mild COVID-19 (a few samples of this study predate the infection). The sample titles of this study are shuffled in the database, so cell type and time point are left out; the donor was told from shared clones.

The CDR3 nucleotides are TGTGCCAGCAGTGTGATGGATACGCAGTATTTT. Residues: CASSVMDTQYF. The chain is built from TRBV25-1 and TRBJ2-3; no clear D gene. V dropped 4 bases and J dropped 6 bases, with 5 bases sitting between them. Germline CDR1 reads MGHDK; CDR2 reads SYGVNS. The CDR3 loop spans 11 amino acids.

The CDR3 reads CASSVEKVQGTQYF. The CDR3 DNA follows: TGTGCCAGCAGCGTAGAGAAGGTTCAGGGGACCCAGTACTTC. The rearrangement uses TRBV9 and TRBJ2-5; TRBD1 is a possible D gene (5 bases). The germline V gene has CDR1 SGDLS and CDR2 YYNGEE. Trimming removed 0 bases at V and 7 bases at J, with 13 bases between. This CDR3 contains 14 residues.

This clonotype appeared once. The chain couples TRBV3-1 to TRBJ2-5; D is uncertain. The CDR3 is made up of 16 amino acids. Germline loops: CDR1 LGHDT, CDR2 YNNKEL (reference sequence). Trimming removed 0 bases at V and 4 bases at J, with 15 bases between. The CDR3, as DNA: TGTGCCAGCAGCCAAGATCTTGCTAGTCGCGGAGAGACCCAGTACTTC. This sequence encodes CASSQDLASRGETQYF.

The chain has TRBV9 and TRBJ2-1; 10 bases line up with TRBD2. Germline V gene lookup returns CDR1 SGDLS and CDR2 YYNGEE. The CDR3 runs to 18 residues. Germline trimming cut 3 bases from V and 6 bases from J; bases unmatched to any gene: 15. In nucleotides, the CDR3 is TGTGCCAGCAGCGCCCCAAGGGGAGCTAGCGGGAGTAGCAATGAGCAGTTCTTC. It yields the protein CASSAPRGASGSSNEQFF.

The table lists this clonotype with many counts. The junction shows a germline mismatch at one end, possibly a read error. The chain couples TRBV5-1 to TRBJ1-3; unclear D gene. Germline V gene data show CDR1 as SGHRS and CDR2 as YFSETQ. The CDR3 has 14 residues. Written as DNA, the CDR3 is TGTGCCAGCAGCTTGGGCAGCTCTGGAAACACCATATATTTT. Protein product: CASSLGSSGNTIYF. The full variable domain, completed using reference TRBV5-1 and TRBJ1-3, is KAGVTQTPRYLIKTRGQQVTLSCSPISGHRSVSWYQQTPGQGLQFLFEYFSETQRNKGNFPGRFSGRQFSNSRSEMNVSTLELGDSALYLCASSLGSSGNTIYFGEGSWLTVV.

This clonotype was observed a few times. The chain employs TRBV20-1 and TRBJ1-6; no clear D. V shed 4 bases and J shed 6 bases, with 10 bases lying between them. The CDR3 loop spans 13 amino acids. Germline values: CDR1 DFQATT, CDR2 SNEGSKA (reference sequence). Written as DNA, the CDR3 is TGCAGTGCTATGGACGGACGTAATTCACCCCTCCACTTT. Encoded protein: CSAMDGRNSPLHF.